This T cell receptor beta chain was sequenced for a study of PD-1 blockade in classical Hodgkin lymphoma. Whole-study findings and limits: CD4+ TCR diversity, unlike CD8+, climbed significantly by C4D1. Patients who began taking nivolumab under 1 year after ASCT were left out. A reduction in baseline TCR diversity was reportedly seen in newly diagnosed patients relative to healthy donors.

Profiled with immunoSEQ multiplex PCR; TCRdb holds only in-frame clones, not every one. The sample contains tens of thousands of clones, 80% to 90% of which appear only once. The CDR3 length is 16 residues. Trimming took 4 bases from V and 0 from J; bases not matched to a gene: 5. CDR1 is SGDLS, CDR2 YYNGEE, per germline. All the patients suffered relapse after autologous stem cell transplantation, and brentuximab vedotin exposure differed. A note on this clone: The antigen is undetermined.

This sequence was found in a human donor with classical Hodgkin lymphoma. The V call is TRBV9, the J call TRBJ2-2, with 8 bases lining up with TRBD2. The input for sequencing was peripheral blood mononuclear cells (PBMCs), taken before the second cycle of nivolumab. The chain's CDR3 is CASSTLAGANTGELFF. As DNA, the CDR3 is TGTGCCAGCAGCACCCTAGCGGGCGCGAACACCGGGGAGCTGTTTTTT.